The 21 T cell receptor beta chains presented below share a single source sample, sequenced in a study of identical twins. TCRdb re-analysed the 5' RACE reads in MiXCR, keeping a single row per CDR3 protein. Found here are some 1,600,000 distinct CDR3 sequences, 32% of them singletons; the top ten hold under 0.35%. The sequenced sample was cord blood. All receptors come from a newborn girl in good health.

Here the CDR3 DNA reads TGTGCCAGCAGCCAGTCGGCAAGGGAAGAGAACACTGAAGCTTTCTTT. It codes for CASSQSAREENTEAFF. The rearrangement links TRBV4-2 to TRBJ1-1; D call uncertain. Looked up from germline, CDR1 is LGHNA and CDR2 is YNFKEQ. The CDR3 runs to 16 residues. V was pared by 3 bases and J by 1 base, with 15 bases between.

The chain recombines TRBV5-1 with TRBJ1-2; D is possibly TRBD1 (6 bases). Deletions cut 2 bases from V and 7 bases from J, with 12 bases between. Germline CDR1 is SGHRS and CDR2 is YFSETQ. The CDR3 runs 13 residues. The CDR3 is CASSFKGDTGYTF. The CDR3 DNA reads TGCGCCAGCAGCTTCAAGGGGGACACTGGCTACACCTTC.

This rearrangement joins TRBV7-6 to TRBJ2-3; possible D gene TRBD2, 6 bases. Trimming left V 5 bases short and J 10 bases short, with 13 bases between. The CDR3 sequence is 12 residues long. The germline CDR1 and CDR2 sequences are SGHVS and FNYEAQ. CDR3 DNA: TGTGCCAGCAGCCAAGCCCCTAGCGCGCAGTATTTT. This gives the protein CASSQAPSAQYF.

The table lists this clonotype with a few counts. This chain uses TRBV2 with TRBJ2-7; possible D gene TRBD2, 5 bases. Trimming removed 7 bases from V and 4 bases from J, with 17 bases in between. The CDR3 sequence is 14 residues long. The germline V gene encodes CDR1 SNHLY and CDR2 FYNNEI. CDR3 region: CASIRAETKYEQYF. The CDR3 nucleotides are TGTGCCAGCATCCGCGCGGAGACTAAGTACGAGCAGTACTTC. Combining the CDR3 with reference TRBV2 and TRBJ2-7 gives the whole variable domain EPEVTQTPSHQVTQMGQEVILRCVPISNHLYFYWYRQILGQKVEFLVSFYNNEISEKSEIFDDQFSVERPDGSNFTLKIRSTKLEDSAMYFCASIRAETKYEQYFGPGTRLTVT.

The sample holds a few counts of this clonotype. This chain links TRBV18 with TRBJ1-4, with D possibly matching TRBD1 (6 bases). V lost 3 bases to trimming and J lost 0 bases, with 11 bases between them. Germline CDR1 is KGHSH and CDR2 is LQKENI. CDR3 size: 16 residues. The CDR3: CASSPPTGATNEKLFF. The CDR3 DNA reads TGTGCCAGCTCACCCCCGACAGGCGCAACTAATGAAAAACTGTTTTTT.

This clonotype was counted many times. The chain uses TRBV11-2 and TRBJ2-3; 8 bases align to TRBD2. This CDR3 has 17 residues. In germline, CDR1 is SGHAT, CDR2 FQNNGV. Trimming took 5 bases from V and 2 from J; bases not matched to a gene: 12. The CDR3 reads CASSPFNPGLVTDTQYF. The CDR3 DNA follows: TGTGCCAGCAGCCCATTTAACCCGGGACTAGTCACAGATACGCAGTATTTT. Full variable domain (outside the CDR3, taken from reference TRBV11-2 and TRBJ2-3): EAGVAQSPRYKIIEKRQSVAFWCNPISGHATLYWYQQILGQGPKLLIQFQNNGVVDDSQLPKDRFSAERLKGVDSTLKIQPAKLEDSAVYLCASSPFNPGLVTDTQYFGPGTRLTVL.

On this clonotype: A much bigger clone sits one base away, suggesting this may be a read error. The rearrangement uses TRBV28 and TRBJ2-5, with 12 bases identical to TRBD2. The J call may be wrong; the DNA end is better matched by TRBJ2-7. Germline V gene sequence: CDR1 MDHEN, CDR2 SYDVKM. The CDR3 consists of 13 residues. CDR3 nucleotides: TGTGCCAGCAAACTAGCGGGAGGTCACGAGCAGTACTTC. Translation: CASKLAGGHEQYF.

This chain uses TRBV4-1 with TRBJ2-1; D ambiguous. Between the trimmed V and J ends, which lost 1 base and 8 bases, there was a span of 12 bases. Germline V gene data show CDR1 as MGHRA and CDR2 as YSYEKL. The CDR3 length is 14 residues. CDR3 DNA: TGCGCCAGCAGCCAAGTGGGTAGCTGGGATGAGCAGTTCTTC. This gives the protein CASSQVGSWDEQFF.

This clonotype occurred a few times. The chain combines TRBV20-1 with TRBJ2-5; 10 positions agree with TRBD1. The V segment lost 4 bases and the J segment 2 bases; nucleotides outside the gene matches: 7. The germline V gene has CDR1 DFQATT and CDR2 SNEGSKA (reference sequence). CDR3 size: 15 residues. The CDR3 sequence is CSAIPGTGVQETQYF. The CDR3, as DNA: TGCAGTGCTATCCCCGGGACAGGGGTACAAGAGACCCAGTACTTC.

There are a few counts of this clonotype. The CDR3 DNA sequence: TGTGCCAGCAGTGCAGGGACAGGGAGGATATATGGCTACACCTTC. Translated, it gives CASSAGTGRIYGYTF. V gene TRBV27 combines with J gene TRBJ1-2, with 9 bases identical to TRBD1. The germline gives CDR1 MNHEY, CDR2 SMNVEV (reference sequence). The J segment lost 5 bases and the V segment lost 5 bases, leaving 9 bases of the junction unmatched. The length of the CDR3 is 15 residues.

The genes are TRBV12-3 or TRBV12-4 and TRBJ1-2; 12 bases align to TRBD1. The CDR3 is 16 residues long. Trimming took 6 bases from V and 5 from J; bases not matched to a gene: 10. CDR3 DNA sequence: TGTGCCAGCAGGCGGGGTCCGGGACAGGGGGCATATGGCTACACCTTC. Amino acid sequence: CASRRGPGQGAYGYTF.

The sample holds many counts of this clonotype. The V and J genes are TRBV4-2 and TRBJ2-1, with D unresolved. This CDR3 has 16 amino acids. V lost 0 bases to trimming and J lost 3 bases, with 12 bases between them. Per germline, CDR1 LGHNA and CDR2 YNFKEQ. This CDR3 reads CASSQDGLEFYNEQFF. CDR3 DNA sequence: TGTGCCAGCAGCCAAGATGGGCTAGAGTTCTACAATGAGCAGTTCTTC.

This clonotype showed up many times. At one boundary the junction diverges from the germline segment, which might be a read error. V and J are TRBV7-9 and TRBJ1-2; 9 positions agree with TRBD1. Germline V gene data show CDR1 as SEHNR and CDR2 as FQNEAQ (reference sequence). The CDR3 covers 13 residues. DNA for the CDR3: TGTGCCAGCAGTTTAGAGACAGGGGGAGGCTACACCTTC. This sequence encodes CASSLETGGGYTF.

This clonotype was recorded many times. This chain connects TRBV6-1 to TRBJ2-7; 8 bases agree with TRBD1. The CDR3 is 14 amino acids. Germline assignment: CDR1 MNHNS and CDR2 SASEGT. V trimming: 6 bases; J trimming: 2 bases; junction bases outside the gene matches: 6. The CDR3 loop reads CASSLRDRTYEQYF. In DNA form, the CDR3 reads TGTGCCAGCAGCCTACGGGACAGGACCTACGAGCAGTACTTC.

This chain uses TRBV6-1 with TRBJ2-3, with 7 positions matching TRBD1. The CDR3 covers 17 residues. Trimming removed 8 bases from V and 4 bases from J; junction bases left unmatched: 18. Germline CDR1 is MNHNS and CDR2 is SASEGT. The CDR3 here is CASFPSRGGQGADTQYF. The DNA of the CDR3 is TGTGCCAGCTTCCCTTCGAGAGGCGGGCAGGGGGCAGATACGCAGTATTTT.

This sequence joins TRBV12-3 or TRBV12-4 and TRBJ1-5, with D possibly matching TRBD1 (6 bases). The germline V and J ends were trimmed by 5 bases and 3 bases, with 8 bases remaining between them. This CDR3 has 13 residues. CDR3 sequence (DNA): TGTGCCAGCAGTGGACAGCTCAATCAGCCCCAGCATTTT. It is translated as CASSGQLNQPQHF.

Note on this clonotype: At one end the junction does not follow the germline gene, possibly because of a read error. The V call is TRBV12-3 or TRBV12-4, the J call TRBJ2-1; maybe TRBD1 (6 bases). CDR3 size: 14 residues. CDR3 loop: CASIPTGPYNERFF. The CDR3 nucleotides are TGTGCCAGCATCCCGACAGGCCCCTACAATGAGCGGTTCTTC.

This chain links TRBV20-1 with TRBJ2-1, with 7 nucleotides matching TRBD2. V lost 6 bases to trimming and J lost 15 bases; unmatched junction nucleotides: 8. The germline CDR1 and CDR2 sequences are DFQATT and SNEGSKA (reference sequence). The CDR3 is 10 amino acids. CDR3: CSAAGLGRFF. Written as DNA, the CDR3 is TGCAGTGCCGCTGGACTAGGTCGGTTCTTC.

The rearrangement joins TRBV27 to TRBJ2-3; 8 nucleotides align to TRBD2. V lost 6 bases, J lost 5 bases, and 7 bases stayed unmatched. Looked up from germline, CDR1 is MNHEY and CDR2 is SMNVEV (reference sequence). The CDR3 has 14 residues. The CDR3 loop reads CASRRGVRQDTQYF. CDR3 bases: TGTGCCAGCAGGCGGGGGGTCAGGCAAGATACGCAGTATTTT.

This rearrangement joins TRBV4-2 to TRBJ2-7; 10 nucleotides match TRBD1. Germline V gene sequence: CDR1 LGHNA, CDR2 YNFKEQ. This CDR3 spans 13 amino acids. J gave up 6 bases and V 4 bases, and 3 bases lay outside the gene matches. The CDR3 spells CASSPRQGAEQYF. The CDR3 DNA is TGTGCCAGCAGCCCCAGACAGGGGGCCGAGCAGTACTTC.

Concerning this clonotype: One base away lies a much larger clone, so this may be a sequencing read error. The chain recombines TRBV5-1 with TRBJ2-7; TRBD2 matches at 7 bases. Per germline, CDR1 SGHRS and CDR2 YFSETQ. CDR3 length: 15 residues. The V segment lost 0 bases and the J segment 7 bases; nucleotides outside the gene matches: 10. The CDR3 is CASSLGSGKYNEQYF. In DNA, the CDR3 is TGCGCCAGCAGCTTGGGGAGCGGGAAATACAATGAGCAGTACTTC.